The rows below give T cell receptor beta chains drawn from one sample of a study of regulatory T cells in long-lasting Graves disease. TCRdb independently ran MiXCR on the multiplex PCR reads; one entry per CDR3 protein. The sample yields about 540,000 distinct CDR3 sequences, about 13% seen once. The same data also contributed to another study, on T cells in Graves' hyperthyroidism and ophthalmopathy.

The specimen comprised peripheral blood mononuclear cells (PBMCs), sampled at new diagnosis, from a patient treated with antithyroid drugs. These receptors came from a young man with Graves disease. CDR3s include the opening cysteine and the closing phenylalanine or tryptophan. Each record gives: V gene, J gene, CDR3 protein.

TRBV29-1	TRBJ1-1	CSAFPGTGNTEAFF
TRBV3-1	TRBJ2-7	CASSPRQGEAEQYF
TRBV11-1	TRBJ2-7	CASSRIRLIGGVEQYF
TRBV2	TRBJ1-4	CASHTGDAKLFF
TRBV19	TRBJ2-5	CASGSGAGQETQYF
TRBV11-2	TRBJ2-7	CASSQDRLYEQYF
TRBV11-1	TRBJ2-1	CASSPRPGAGGIYNEQFF
TRBV2	TRBJ1-6	CASSVDRGFVYSPLHF
TRBV5-1	TRBJ2-3	CASSLNYVAGVVDTQYF
TRBV30	TRBJ1-6	CAWRGTDNSPLHF
TRBV3-1	TRBJ2-3	CASSQEGFADTQYF
TRBV30	TRBJ1-5	CAWSQGQGAQPQHF
TRBV25-1	TRBJ1-1	CASSASQGTEAFF
TRBV20-1	TRBJ1-1	CSARDSGNTEAFF
TRBV6-2/TRBV6-3	TRBJ1-1	CASTQIRGQGAEAFF
TRBV6-2/TRBV6-3	TRBJ2-5	CASSYLGQETQYF
TRBV29-1	TRBJ2-7	CSVEVGFQTYEQYF